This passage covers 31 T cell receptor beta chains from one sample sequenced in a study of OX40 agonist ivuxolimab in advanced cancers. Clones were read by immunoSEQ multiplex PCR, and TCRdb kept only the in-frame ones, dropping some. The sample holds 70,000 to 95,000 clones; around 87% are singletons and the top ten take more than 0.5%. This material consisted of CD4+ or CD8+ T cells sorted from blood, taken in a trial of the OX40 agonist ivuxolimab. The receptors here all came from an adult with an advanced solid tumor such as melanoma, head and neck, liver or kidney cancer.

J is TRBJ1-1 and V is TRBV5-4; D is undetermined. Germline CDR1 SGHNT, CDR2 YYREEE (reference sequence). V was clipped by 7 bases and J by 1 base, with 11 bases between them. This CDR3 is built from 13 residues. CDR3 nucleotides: TGTGCCAGCCGAGGACTTCCGAACACTGAAGCTTTCTTT. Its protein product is CASRGLPNTEAFF.

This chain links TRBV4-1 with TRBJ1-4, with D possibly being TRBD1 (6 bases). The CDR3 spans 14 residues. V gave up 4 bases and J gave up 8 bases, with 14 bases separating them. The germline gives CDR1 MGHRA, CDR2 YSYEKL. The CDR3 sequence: CASSPRQEEEKLFF. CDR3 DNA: TGCGCCAGCAGCCCCCGACAGGAGGAAGAAAAACTGTTTTTT.

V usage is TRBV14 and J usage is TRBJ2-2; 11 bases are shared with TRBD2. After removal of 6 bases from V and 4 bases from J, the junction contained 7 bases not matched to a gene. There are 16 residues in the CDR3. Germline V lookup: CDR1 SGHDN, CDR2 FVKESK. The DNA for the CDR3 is TGTGCCAGCAGTCCACGACTAGCGGGGCCCACCGGGGAGCTGTTTTTT. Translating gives CASSPRLAGPTGELFF.

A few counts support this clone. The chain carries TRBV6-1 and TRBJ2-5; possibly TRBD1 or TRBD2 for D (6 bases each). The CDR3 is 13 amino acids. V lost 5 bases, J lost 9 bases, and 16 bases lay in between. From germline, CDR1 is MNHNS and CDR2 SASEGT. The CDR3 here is CASSQEGGTAQYF. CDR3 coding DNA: TGTGCCAGCAGTCAGGAGGGGGGTACGGCCCAGTACTTC.

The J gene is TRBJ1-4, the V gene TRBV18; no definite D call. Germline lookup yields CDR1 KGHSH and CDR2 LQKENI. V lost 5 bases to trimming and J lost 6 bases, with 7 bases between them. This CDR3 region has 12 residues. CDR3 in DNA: TGTGCCAGCTCAGAAGAGGATGAAAAACTGTTTTTT. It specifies CASSEEDEKLFF.

CDR3 amino acids: CASSLKGNSPLHF. The CDR3 DNA reads as TGTGCCAGCAGCTTGAAGGGGAATTCACCCCTCCACTTT. This chain joins TRBV13 and TRBJ1-6; TRBD1 might be the D (5 bases). Looked up from germline, CDR1 is PRHDT and CDR2 is FYEKMQ (reference sequence). With 3 bases removed from V and 7 bases from J, the gap between germline ends came to 7 bases. The CDR3 covers 13 residues.

CDR3 sequence (DNA): TGTGCCAGCAGCCCGGCTAGGGGTGGTCGGGAGACCCAGTACTTC. Translation: CASSPARGGRETQYF. The V call is TRBV7-3, the J call TRBJ2-5; the D gene is possibly TRBD1 (5 bases). Germline CDR1 is SGHTA and CDR2 is FQGTGA. V was clipped by 5 bases and J by 5 bases, with 18 bases between them. The CDR3 has 15 amino acids. The full variable domain, its missing parts supplied by reference TRBV7-3 and TRBJ2-5, is GAGVSQTPSNKVTEKGKYVELRCDPISGHTALYWYRQSLGQGPEFLIYFQGTGAADDSGLPNDRFFAVRPEGSVSTLKIQRTERGDSAVYLCASSPARGGRETQYFGPGTRLLVL.

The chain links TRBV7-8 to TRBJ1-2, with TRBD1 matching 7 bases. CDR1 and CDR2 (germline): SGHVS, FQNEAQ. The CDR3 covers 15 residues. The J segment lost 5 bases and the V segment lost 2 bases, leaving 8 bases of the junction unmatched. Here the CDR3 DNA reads TGTGCCAGCAGCTTACTCGGACAGGAGTTTTATGGCTACACCTTC. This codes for CASSLLGQEFYGYTF.

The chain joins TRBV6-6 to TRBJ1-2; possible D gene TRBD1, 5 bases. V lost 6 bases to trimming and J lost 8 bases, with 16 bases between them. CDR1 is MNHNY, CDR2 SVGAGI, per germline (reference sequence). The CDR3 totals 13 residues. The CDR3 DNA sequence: TGTGCCAGCAGGTCGCTGGGGCGCGTAGGCTACACCTTC. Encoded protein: CASRSLGRVGYTF.

This CDR3 is CASSLGSQETQYF. CDR3 in DNA: TGCGCCAGCAGCTTGGGAAGTCAAGAGACCCAGTACTTC. The chain couples TRBV5-1 to TRBJ2-5; D gene ambiguous. The germline V gene has CDR1 SGHRS and CDR2 YFSETQ. V lost 0 bases and J lost 2, with 5 bases in between. The CDR3 length is 13 residues.

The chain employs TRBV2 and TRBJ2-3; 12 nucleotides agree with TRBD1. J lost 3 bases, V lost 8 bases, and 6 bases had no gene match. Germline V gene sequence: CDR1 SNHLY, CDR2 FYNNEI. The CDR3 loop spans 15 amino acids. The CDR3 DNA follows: TGTGCCAGCTCCCGGGACAGGGGGCTGACAGATACGCAGTATTTT. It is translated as CASSRDRGLTDTQYF.

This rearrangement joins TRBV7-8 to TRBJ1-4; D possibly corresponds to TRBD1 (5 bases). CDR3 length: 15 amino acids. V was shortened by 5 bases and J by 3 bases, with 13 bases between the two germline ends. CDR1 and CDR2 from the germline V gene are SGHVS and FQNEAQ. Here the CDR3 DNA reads TGTGCCAGCAGCCTTACCAGGGCGGCTAATGAAAAACTGTTTTTT. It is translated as CASSLTRAANEKLFF. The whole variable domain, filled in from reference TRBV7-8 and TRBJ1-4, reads GAGVSQSPRYKVAKRGQDVALRCDPISGHVSLFWYQQALGQGPEFLTYFQNEAQLDKSGLPSDRFFAERPEGSVSTLKIQRTQQEDSAVYLCASSLTRAANEKLFFGSGTQLSVL.

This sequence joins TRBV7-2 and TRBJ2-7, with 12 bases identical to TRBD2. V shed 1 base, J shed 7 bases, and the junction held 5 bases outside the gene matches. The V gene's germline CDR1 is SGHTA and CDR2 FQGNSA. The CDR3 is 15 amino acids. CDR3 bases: TGTGCCAGCAGCTTAGTACTAGCGGGGGGTCGTGAGCAGTACTTC. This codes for CASSLVLAGGREQYF.

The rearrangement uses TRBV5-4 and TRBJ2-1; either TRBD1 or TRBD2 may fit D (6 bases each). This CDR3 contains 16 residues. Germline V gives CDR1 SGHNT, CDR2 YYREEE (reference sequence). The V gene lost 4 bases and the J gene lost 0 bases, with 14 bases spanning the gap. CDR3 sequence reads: CASSEGGLISYNEQFF. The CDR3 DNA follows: TGTGCCAGCAGCGAGGGGGGCCTGATCTCCTACAATGAGCAGTTCTTC.

CDR3 nucleotides: TGCGCCAGCAGTGATTCTCTTGTAGCAGATACGCAGTATTTT. Its translation: CASSDSLVADTQYF. This chain links TRBV10-1 with TRBJ2-3, with D unclear. Trimming removed 3 bases from V and 4 bases from J, with 11 bases in between. CDR1 WNHNN and CDR2 SYGVQD come from the germline V gene (reference sequence). The CDR3 totals 14 residues.

The CDR3 DNA follows: TGTGCCAGCAGTGACGAGGCAGTGATGAACACTGAAGCTTTCTTT. It yields the protein CASSDEAVMNTEAFF. The rearrangement joins TRBV2 to TRBJ1-1, with D uncertain. Trimming cost V 3 bases and J 0 bases, with 11 bases left between them. This CDR3 has 15 amino acids. The germline V gene has CDR1 SNHLY and CDR2 FYNNEI. The complete variable domain, with remaining parts taken from reference TRBV2 and TRBJ1-1, reads EPEVTQTPSHQVTQMGQEVILRCVPISNHLYFYWYRQILGQKVEFLVSFYNNEISEKSEIFDDQFSVERPDGSNFTLKIRSTKLEDSAMYFCASSDEAVMNTEAFFGQGTRLTVV.

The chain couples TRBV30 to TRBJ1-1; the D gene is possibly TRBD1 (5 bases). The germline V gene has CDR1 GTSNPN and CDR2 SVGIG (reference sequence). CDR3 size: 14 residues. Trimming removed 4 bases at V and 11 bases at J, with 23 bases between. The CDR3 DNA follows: TGTGCCTGGAAACCCTTTGGAAGGCAGGGAGGGGCTTTCTTT. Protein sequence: CAWKPFGRQGGAFF.

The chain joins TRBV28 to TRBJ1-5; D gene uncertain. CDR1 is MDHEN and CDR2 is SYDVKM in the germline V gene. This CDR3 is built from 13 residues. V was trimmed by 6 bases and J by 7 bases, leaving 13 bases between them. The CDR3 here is CASSPTFGQPQHF. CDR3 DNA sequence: TGTGCCAGCAGCCCGACCTTTGGACAGCCCCAGCATTTT.

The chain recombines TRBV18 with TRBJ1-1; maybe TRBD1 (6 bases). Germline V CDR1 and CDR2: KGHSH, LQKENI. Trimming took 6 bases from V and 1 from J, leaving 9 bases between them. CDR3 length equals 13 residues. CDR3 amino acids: CASSRGGNTEAFF. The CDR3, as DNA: TGTGCCAGCTCCAGGGGCGGGAACACTGAAGCTTTCTTT.

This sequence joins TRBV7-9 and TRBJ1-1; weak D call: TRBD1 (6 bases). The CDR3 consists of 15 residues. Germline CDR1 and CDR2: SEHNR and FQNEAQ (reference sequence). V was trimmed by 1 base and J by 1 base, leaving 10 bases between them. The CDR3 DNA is TGTGCCAGCAGCTTAGTCGACAGGTGGAACACTGAAGCTTTCTTT. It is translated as CASSLVDRWNTEAFF.

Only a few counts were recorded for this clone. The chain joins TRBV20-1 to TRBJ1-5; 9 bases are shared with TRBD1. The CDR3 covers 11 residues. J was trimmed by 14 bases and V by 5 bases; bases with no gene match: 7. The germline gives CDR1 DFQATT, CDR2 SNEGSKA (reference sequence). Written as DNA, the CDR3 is TGCAGTGCTTTCATCCGGGACAGGGAGCATTTT. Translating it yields CSAFIRDREHF.

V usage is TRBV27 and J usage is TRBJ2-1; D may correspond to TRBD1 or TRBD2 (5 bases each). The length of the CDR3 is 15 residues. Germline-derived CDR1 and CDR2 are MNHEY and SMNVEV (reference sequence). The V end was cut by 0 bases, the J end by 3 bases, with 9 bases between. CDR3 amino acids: CASSLSRDGYNEQFF. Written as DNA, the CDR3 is TGTGCCAGCAGTTTATCCCGGGACGGCTACAATGAGCAGTTCTTC.

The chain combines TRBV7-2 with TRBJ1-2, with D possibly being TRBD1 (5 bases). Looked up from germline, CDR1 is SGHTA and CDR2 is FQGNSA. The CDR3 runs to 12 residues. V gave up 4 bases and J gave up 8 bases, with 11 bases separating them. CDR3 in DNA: TGTGCCAGCAGCTCCGGGACCCCAGGCTACACCTTC. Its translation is CASSSGTPGYTF.

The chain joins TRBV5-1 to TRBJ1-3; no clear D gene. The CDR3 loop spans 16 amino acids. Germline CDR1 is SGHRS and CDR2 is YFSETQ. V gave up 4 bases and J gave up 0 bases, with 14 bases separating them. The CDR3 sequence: CASSRTHESSGNTIYF. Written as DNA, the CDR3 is TGCGCCAGCAGCCGTACACATGAAAGCTCTGGAAACACCATATATTTT.

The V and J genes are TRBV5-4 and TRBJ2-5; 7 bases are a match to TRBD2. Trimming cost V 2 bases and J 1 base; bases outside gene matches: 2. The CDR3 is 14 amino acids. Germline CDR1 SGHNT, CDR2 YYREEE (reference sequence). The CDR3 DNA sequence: TGTGCCAGCAGCTTTGGCGGGAGCCAAGAGACCCAGTACTTC. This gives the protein CASSFGGSQETQYF.

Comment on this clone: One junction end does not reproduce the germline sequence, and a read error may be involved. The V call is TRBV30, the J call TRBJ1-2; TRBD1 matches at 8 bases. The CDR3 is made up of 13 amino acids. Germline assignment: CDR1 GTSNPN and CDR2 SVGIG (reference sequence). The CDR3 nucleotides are TGTGCCTGGAGTGTACAGGGGGACTATGGCTGCACCTTC. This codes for CAWSVQGDYGCTF.

CDR3 loop: CASRGVGGGGYNEQFF. In nucleotides, the CDR3 is TGTGCCAGCAGGGGGGTCGGCGGAGGAGGATACAATGAGCAGTTCTTC. The J gene is TRBJ2-1, the V gene TRBV9; D possibly matches TRBD1 or TRBD2 (5 bases each). Per germline, CDR1 SGDLS and CDR2 YYNGEE. The CDR3 consists of 16 residues. V was pared by 5 bases and J by 4 bases, with 19 bases between.

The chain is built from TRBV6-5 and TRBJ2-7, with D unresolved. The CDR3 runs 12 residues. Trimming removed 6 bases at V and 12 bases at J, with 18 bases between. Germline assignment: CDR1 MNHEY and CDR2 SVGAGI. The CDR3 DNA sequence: TGTGCCAGCAGACGGGCGCTGACGGACCTGTACTTC. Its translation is CASRRALTDLYF.

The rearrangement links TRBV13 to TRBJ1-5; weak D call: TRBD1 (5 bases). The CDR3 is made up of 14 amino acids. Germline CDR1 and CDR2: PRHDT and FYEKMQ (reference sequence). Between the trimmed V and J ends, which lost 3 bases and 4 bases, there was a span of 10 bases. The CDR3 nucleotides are TGTGCCAGCAGCTTCGGGGGTTCTAATCAGCCCCAGCATTTT. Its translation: CASSFGGSNQPQHF.

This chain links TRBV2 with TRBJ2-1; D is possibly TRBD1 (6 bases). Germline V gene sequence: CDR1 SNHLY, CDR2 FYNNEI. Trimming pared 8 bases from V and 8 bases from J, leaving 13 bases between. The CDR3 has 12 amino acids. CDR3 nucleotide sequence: TGTGCCAGCGGCGAACAGGGCTATGAGCAGTTCTTC. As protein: CASGEQGYEQFF.

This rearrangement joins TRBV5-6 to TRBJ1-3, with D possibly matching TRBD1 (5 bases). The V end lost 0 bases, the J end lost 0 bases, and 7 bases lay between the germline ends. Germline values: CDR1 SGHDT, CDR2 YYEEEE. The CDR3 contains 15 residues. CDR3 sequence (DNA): TGTGCCAGCAGCTTGGGCGGACACTCTGGAAACACCATATATTTT. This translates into CASSLGGHSGNTIYF.